This is a list of T cell receptor beta chains from one sample in a study of blood T cell repertoires in COVID-19. Clones were sequenced by immunoSEQ multiplex PCR, and TCRdb holds only the in-frame ones, with some missing. The sample has about 200,000 clones, about three quarters seen once. Specimen: peripheral blood. The receptors shown here come from a woman in her sixties or seventies with acute or convalescent COVID-19. Both conserved end residues are part of each CDR3. The D gene is left open where the match is weak. Clone size is not always given. Where it is, it says once, few, many or a class for expanded clones.

>TRBV27|TRBJ2-5|-|TRBD1
TGTGCCAGCAGTAGAGATTACAGGGGGCGGGAGACCCAGTACTTC
CASSRDYRGRETQYF
>TRBV3-1/TRBV3-2|TRBJ1-1|-|TRBD1
TGTGCCAGCAGCCAAGGCCTCGGGACAGAGAACACTGAAGCTTTCTTT
CASSQGLGTENTEAFF
>TRBV4-2|TRBJ2-7|-|TRBD1
TGTGCCAGCAGCCGAACGGGACAGAGCAGCGACGAGCAGTACTTC
CASSRTGQSSDEQYF
>TRBV20-1|TRBJ1-1|-|TRBD1
TGCAGTGCTAGTAGAGCCTGGACAGGGCGGAGGAACACTGAAGCTTTCTTT
CSASRAWTGRRNTEAFF
>TRBV7-3|TRBJ1-6|-|-
TGTGCCAGCACAGGCTTCGTAGGTGGACCCCTCCACTTT
CASTGFVGGPLHF
>TRBV9|TRBJ1-4|-|-
TGTGCCAGCAGCGACACCGGGACATACGGTGAAAAACTGTTTTTT
CASSDTGTYGEKLFF
>TRBV7-3|TRBJ2-7|-|-
TGTGCCAGCAGCTTAGGCCCGTCCTACGAGCAGTACTTC
CASSLGPSYEQYF
>TRBV9|TRBJ2-7|-|-
TGTGCCAGCAGCGCTCGGTCCGACTCCTACGAGCAGTACTTC
CASSARSDSYEQYF
>TRBV20-1|TRBJ1-2|-|TRBD1
TGCAGTGCTAGTGAACAGGGGGCCGGTGGCTACACCTTC
CSASEQGAGGYTF
>TRBV28|TRBJ2-6|-|TRBD1
TGTGCCAGTTCATACAGGGGATCTGGGGCCAACGTCCTGACTTTC
CASSYRGSGANVLTF
>TRBV4-1|TRBJ2-1|once|TRBD2
TGCGCCAGCAGCCAAACCCCTAGCGGGCTGGGAGACAATGAGCAGTTCTTC
CASSQTPSGLGDNEQFF
>TRBV12-3/TRBV12-4|TRBJ1-1|-|-
TGTGCCAGCAGTTTAGGGCTAGGAGCTTTCTTT
CASSLGLGAFF
>TRBV15|TRBJ2-4|-|-
TGTGCCACCAGCAGAGTAGCCTCCTTGGGGGGTGGGTTCGGCAAAAACATTCAGTACTTC
CATSRVASLGGGFGKNIQYF
>TRBV28|TRBJ1-6|-|-
TGTGCCAGCAGTTACCCAGGGGCCGATAATTCACCCCTCCACTTT
CASSYPGADNSPLHF
>TRBV4-1|TRBJ1-2|-|TRBD1
TGCGCCAGCAGCCAAGATTTGACAGGGCGGGAAGGCTACACCTTC
CASSQDLTGREGYTF
>TRBV5-1|TRBJ2-1|-|TRBD2
TGCGCCAGCAGCTTCCGACTAGCGGGAGTAGGCAATGAGCAGTTCTTC
CASSFRLAGVGNEQFF
>TRBV19|TRBJ2-7|-|TRBD1
TGTGCCAGTAGTATGGACAGGAGGATCGGCGAGCAGTACTTC
CASSMDRRIGEQYF
>TRBV5-1|TRBJ2-7|-|-
TGCGCCAGCAGTCCACAAGGCCCAGGGGTTATGTACGAGCAGTACTTC
CASSPQGPGVMYEQYF
>TRBV29-1|TRBJ1-2|many|TRBD1
TGCAGCGTTCGACAGGGGGATCGCTACACCTTC
CSVRQGDRYTF
>TRBV30|TRBJ1-1|few|-
TGTGCCTGGAGTGTACAGACACCTGACACTGAAGCTTTCTTT
CAWSVQTPDTEAFF
>TRBV28|TRBJ1-4|-|TRBD1
TGTGCCAGCAGTATGAGGGGGCTCGGAACTAATGAAAAACTGTTTTTT
CASSMRGLGTNEKLFF
>TRBV19|TRBJ2-5|-|-
TGTGCCAGTACTAGCACAGGGTTAGGAGAGACCCAGTACTTC
CASTSTGLGETQYF
>TRBV4-1|TRBJ2-5|-|TRBD2
TGCGCCAGCAGCCCAAGGGGACTAGCGGACCAAGAGACCCAGTACTTC
CASSPRGLADQETQYF
>TRBV5-1|TRBJ1-2|-|TRBD1
TGCGCCAGCAGCTCAGGGGACAGGGGGGCCTATGGCTACACCTTC
CASSSGDRGAYGYTF
>TRBV27|TRBJ1-3|-|TRBD1
TGTGCCAGCAGCCCCGGGACAGCTGGAAACACCATATATTTT
CASSPGTAGNTIYF